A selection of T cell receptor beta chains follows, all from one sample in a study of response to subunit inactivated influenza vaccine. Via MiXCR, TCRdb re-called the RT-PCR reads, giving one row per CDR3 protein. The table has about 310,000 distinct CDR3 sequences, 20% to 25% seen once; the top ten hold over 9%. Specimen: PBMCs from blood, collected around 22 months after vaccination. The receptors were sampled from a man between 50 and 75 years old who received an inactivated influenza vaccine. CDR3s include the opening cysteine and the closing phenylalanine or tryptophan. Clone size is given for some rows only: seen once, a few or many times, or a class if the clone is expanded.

CDR3: CSVEPRFSGNTIYF
J: TRBJ1-3
V: TRBV29-1
size: many

CDR3: CASSQLPGVGEQYF
J: TRBJ2-7
V: TRBV14
size: few

CDR3: CASSLATQERAFF
J: TRBJ1-1
V: TRBV7-9
size: NA

CDR3: CASSLDRQISGNTIYF
J: TRBJ1-3
V: TRBV7-2
size: few

CDR3: CASSPGQGPYNEQFF
J: TRBJ2-1
V: TRBV7-2
size: few

CDR3: CASSANHATNEKLFF
J: TRBJ1-4
V: TRBV4-1
size: NA

CDR3: CASSSGTSYDGYTF
J: TRBJ1-2
V: TRBV5-1
size: few

CDR3: CASSLGGSWGNEQFF
J: TRBJ2-1
V: TRBV5-1
size: few

CDR3: CASSEAASGYNEQFF
J: TRBJ2-1
V: TRBV2
size: NA

CDR3: CASSLDRFGEQYF
J: TRBJ2-7
V: TRBV6-5
size: once

CDR3: CASSYDRGGYTF
J: TRBJ1-2
V: TRBV5-1
size: NA

CDR3: CASSRAPPGGQETQYF
J: TRBJ2-5
V: TRBV4-1
size: NA

CDR3: CASSPTGDWVTDTQYF
J: TRBJ2-3
V: TRBV27
size: few

CDR3: CASSLAPTPPYGGRLQGSTQYF
J: TRBJ2-3
V: TRBV5-1
size: NA

CDR3: CSARLGQGKNTEAFF
J: TRBJ1-1
V: TRBV20-1
size: NA

CDR3: CASLRSGTGANVLTF
J: TRBJ2-6
V: TRBV2
size: NA

CDR3: CASSDLNSYEQYF
J: TRBJ2-7
V: TRBV6-1
size: NA

CDR3: CASSLYNYNEQFF
J: TRBJ2-1
V: TRBV28
size: NA

CDR3: CASRGLAGHEQFF
J: TRBJ2-1
V: TRBV6-1
size: NA

CDR3: CASSLGGWTDTQYF
J: TRBJ2-3
V: TRBV5-1
size: few

CDR3: CASSSTVTGRNQPQHF
J: TRBJ1-5
V: TRBV27
size: few

CDR3: CASSPGRGTNTGELFF
J: TRBJ2-2
V: TRBV9
size: NA

CDR3: CASSQSGGPKVWDTQYF
J: TRBJ2-3
V: TRBV7-9
size: NA

CDR3: CASSSYAGSGGAGELFF
J: TRBJ2-2
V: TRBV12-3/TRBV12-4
size: NA

CDR3: CSVTPLDGSEAFF
J: TRBJ1-1
V: TRBV29-1
size: few

CDR3: CASGTGGSFQPQHF
J: TRBJ1-5
V: TRBV2
size: NA

CDR3: CSAQREGQWYTQYF
J: TRBJ2-3
V: TRBV20-1
size: once

CDR3: CASGLDDSYNEQFF
J: TRBJ2-1
V: TRBV5-1
size: few

CDR3: CASNGKDGTGVNGYTF
J: TRBJ1-2
V: TRBV2
size: NA

CDR3: CASSQGGSLNSPLHF
J: TRBJ1-6
V: TRBV3-1
size: few

CDR3: CASKPGQGADTQYF
J: TRBJ2-3
V: TRBV9
size: NA

CDR3: CASRRDREETQYF
J: TRBJ2-5
V: TRBV6-1
size: few

CDR3: CASSQNIIQYF
J: TRBJ2-4
V: TRBV6-2/TRBV6-3
size: NA

CDR3: CASSKDPENYGYTF
J: TRBJ1-2
V: TRBV21-1
size: many

CDR3: CSASRGDDYGYTF
J: TRBJ1-2
V: TRBV20-1
size: few

CDR3: CASSIGGVNMNTEAFF
J: TRBJ1-1
V: TRBV28
size: few

CDR3: CASSVSVSSYNEQFF
J: TRBJ2-1
V: TRBV7-2
size: many

CDR3: CASSSGEWDTQYF
J: TRBJ2-3
V: TRBV5-1
size: few

CDR3: CASSFTRALTDTQYF
J: TRBJ2-3
V: TRBV5-1
size: few

CDR3: CSASGEEQFF
J: TRBJ2-1
V: TRBV20-1
size: NA

CDR3: CASSTAGTGGTYEQYF
J: TRBJ2-7
V: TRBV12-3/TRBV12-4
size: NA

CDR3: CSDDRGQNTEAFF
J: TRBJ1-1
V: TRBV29-1
size: few

CDR3: CASSLATDRGGEQYF
J: TRBJ2-7
V: TRBV7-2
size: many

CDR3: CASSYLGVGEKLFF
J: TRBJ1-4
V: TRBV6-5
size: many

CDR3: CASSYSSLRLHQLPQHF
J: TRBJ1-5
V: TRBV6-5
size: NA

CDR3: CASSLSISREAYGYTF
J: TRBJ1-2
V: TRBV7-2
size: few

CDR3: CASSQKGRNSPLHF
J: TRBJ1-6
V: TRBV3-1
size: NA

CDR3: CASKANEQFF
J: TRBJ2-1
V: TRBV2
size: NA

CDR3: CASSLSSSGANVLTF
J: TRBJ2-6
V: TRBV11-2
size: NA